Below are 22 T cell receptor beta chains sequenced from a single sample in a study of siplizumab effects on memory and regulatory T cells (dated by TCRdb to about 2019). The method was the immunoSEQ multiplex PCR assay. This is the immuneACCESS table as TCRdb keeps it, with only in-frame sequences that have V and J called. A part of the clones is gone; compared with another copy, unresolved V genes explain less than half, and the rest is unexplained. A total of 62,000 or so clones appear in this sample, over 80% of them only once. About 3.5% of the sample goes to the ten largest clones. The sequencing input was memory CD4+ T cells sorted from blood. The sample's cell subset or site label, in plain terms: unstimulated CD4+ memory T cells. The receptors here all came from a human donor in good health.

This chain links TRBV30 with TRBJ2-3; 7 nucleotides match TRBD2. The CDR3 length is 15 residues. Unmatched junction bases numbered 7, after V lost 0 bases and J lost 4 bases. From germline, CDR1 is GTSNPN and CDR2 SVGIG (reference sequence). The CDR3 region is CAWSVGGRDADTQYF. The CDR3, as DNA: TGTGCCTGGAGTGTAGGTGGGAGGGATGCAGATACGCAGTATTTT.

Turning to this clone: One end of the junction varies from germline; a read error may be responsible. This chain uses TRBV7-7 with TRBJ2-1; TRBD1 aligns across 7 bases. CDR1 and CDR2 (germline): SSHAT, FNYEAQ (reference sequence). The CDR3 totals 15 residues. DNA for the CDR3: TGTGCTAGCAGCGACAACAGGGGAGTCTACAATGAGCAGTTCTTC. Translation: CASSDNRGVYNEQFF.

V gene TRBV19 combines with J gene TRBJ1-2, with TRBD1 as a possible D gene (6 bases). Trimming took 6 bases from V and 8 from J, leaving 22 bases between them. This CDR3 is built from 15 residues. Germline V gene data show CDR1 as LNHDA and CDR2 as SQIVND (reference sequence). Here the CDR3 reads CASSGAGTNIGGYTF. In DNA form, the CDR3 reads TGTGCCAGTAGCGGGGCCGGGACAAACATTGGGGGCTACACCTTC. The entire variable domain, with the rest obtained from reference TRBV19 and TRBJ1-2, is as follows: DGGITQSPKYLFRKEGQNVTLSCEQNLNHDAMYWYRQDPGQGLRLIYYSQIVNDFQKGDIAEGYSVSREKKESFPLTVTSAQKNPTAFYLCASSGAGTNIGGYTFGSGTRLTVV.

The CDR3 loop reads CASRLQIPGQPYGYTF. For the CDR3, the DNA is TGTGCCAGCAGATTACAGATACCGGGACAGCCCTATGGCTACACCTTC. The chain carries TRBV2 and TRBJ1-2; 7 positions agree with TRBD1. V trimming: 6 bases; J trimming: 4 bases; junction bases outside the gene matches: 14. The V gene's germline CDR1 is SNHLY and CDR2 FYNNEI. There are 16 residues in the CDR3.

The gene calls are TRBV7-6 and TRBJ2-1; no clear D. Germline CDR1 reads SGHVS; CDR2 reads FNYEAQ. V dropped 2 bases and J dropped 6 bases, with 8 bases sitting between them. The CDR3 contains 13 residues. The CDR3 protein is CASSLNWFNEQFF. CDR3 sequence (DNA): TGTGCCAGCAGCTTAAATTGGTTCAATGAGCAGTTCTTC.

The chain joins TRBV6-6 to TRBJ2-7, with D perhaps assigned TRBD1 or TRBD2 (7 bases each). Germline CDR1 is MNHNY and CDR2 is SVGAGI (reference sequence). This CDR3 region has 15 residues. V lost 6 bases and J 3 bases, leaving 18 bases between the germline ends. For the CDR3, the DNA is TGTGCCAGCAGCCCGGGGGGCCAGGGGGTCTACGAGCAGTACTTC. It translates to CASSPGGQGVYEQYF.

The rearrangement links TRBV11-2 to TRBJ2-5, with 7 bases aligning to TRBD1. In germline, CDR1 is SGHAT, CDR2 FQNNGV. Trimming removed 5 bases from V and 6 bases from J; junction bases left unmatched: 6. CDR3 length: 13 amino acids. The CDR3 sequence: CASSVAQGQTQYF. The CDR3 DNA follows: TGTGCCAGCAGCGTAGCACAGGGGCAGACCCAGTACTTC. Using reference TRBV11-2 and TRBJ2-5 for the parts outside the CDR3, the full variable domain is EAGVAQSPRYKIIEKRQSVAFWCNPISGHATLYWYQQILGQGPKLLIQFQNNGVVDDSQLPKDRFSAERLKGVDSTLKIQPAKLEDSAVYLCASSVAQGQTQYFGPGTRLLVL.

This clone was recorded a few times. This chain joins TRBV19 and TRBJ1-5, with a weak D call TRBD1 (5 bases). V was trimmed by 1 base and J by 5 bases, leaving 9 bases between them. CDR3 length equals 14 residues. CDR1 and CDR2 (germline): LNHDA, SQIVND (reference sequence). The CDR3 here is CASSIAVGDQPQHF. The CDR3 DNA sequence: TGTGCCAGTAGTATAGCCGTGGGGGATCAGCCCCAGCATTTT. Looking up the rest from reference TRBV19 and TRBJ1-5 gives the full variable domain: DGGITQSPKYLFRKEGQNVTLSCEQNLNHDAMYWYRQDPGQGLRLIYYSQIVNDFQKGDIAEGYSVSREKKESFPLTVTSAQKNPTAFYLCASSIAVGDQPQHFGDGTRLSIL.

The chain couples TRBV19 to TRBJ2-6; possible D gene TRBD1, 5 bases. V lost 4 bases and J 4 bases, leaving 11 bases between the germline ends. CDR1 and CDR2 from the germline V gene are LNHDA and SQIVND (reference sequence). This CDR3 is 15 amino acids long. CDR3 nucleotides: TGTGCCAGTAGTACCAGGGCGGAAGGGGCCAACGTCCTGACTTTC. Translating it yields CASSTRAEGANVLTF.

This sequence joins TRBV7-8 and TRBJ2-7; D is ambiguous. V lost 8 bases, J lost 0 bases, and 14 bases lay in between. Germline CDR1 is SGHVS and CDR2 is FQNEAQ. There are 14 residues in the CDR3. CDR3 sequence: CASSPDELSYEQYF. The CDR3 coding sequence is TGTGCCAGCTCCCCAGACGAGCTCTCCTACGAGCAGTACTTC.

This clone was seen only once. V is TRBV7-2 and J is TRBJ1-2; D is perhaps TRBD1 (5 bases). CDR1 and CDR2 (germline): SGHTA, FQGNSA. This CDR3 comprises 15 residues. Trimming took 5 bases from V and 1 from J, leaving 14 bases between them. This CDR3 is CASSRDRGGNYGYTF. The CDR3 coding sequence is TGTGCCAGCAGCCGCGACAGAGGAGGTAACTATGGCTACACCTTC.

The sample holds one count of this clone. V gene TRBV30 combines with J gene TRBJ1-5, with a possible D match to TRBD1 (6 bases). Trimming removed 2 bases at V and 4 bases at J, with 9 bases between. This CDR3 contains 13 residues. The germline gives CDR1 GTSNPN, CDR2 SVGIG (reference sequence). In DNA, the CDR3 is TGTGCCTGGAGTCACAGGGAGAATCAGCCCCAGCATTTT. It is translated as CAWSHRENQPQHF.

The chain is built from TRBV5-5 and TRBJ2-7; 9 nucleotides align to TRBD2. Germline CDR1 is SGHKS and CDR2 is YYEKEE (reference sequence). The CDR3 extends over 16 amino acids. After removal of 1 base from V and 3 bases from J, the junction contained 8 bases not matched to a gene. This chain's CDR3 is CASSLFGGRADYEQYF. The CDR3 nucleotides read TGTGCCAGCAGCTTGTTTGGCGGGAGGGCCGACTACGAGCAGTACTTC.

This chain uses TRBV29-1 with TRBJ1-2, with 12 bases aligning to TRBD1. Losses at the gene ends were 4 bases for V and 4 bases for J; bases not matched to a gene: 7. Germline values: CDR1 SQVTM, CDR2 ANQGSEA. The CDR3 runs 15 residues. CDR3 nucleotide sequence: TGCAGCGTTGTCCCCGGGACAGGGGGCGGCTATGGCTACACCTTC. Its protein is CSVVPGTGGGYGYTF.

The chain links TRBV29-1 to TRBJ2-3; no reliable D call. CDR1 and CDR2 (germline): SQVTM, ANQGSEA. The CDR3 loop spans 13 amino acids. V was trimmed by 6 bases and J by 6 bases, leaving 16 bases between them. The CDR3 loop reads CSVSSNSLDTQYF. The DNA for the CDR3 is TGCAGCGTGTCCAGTAACAGTTTGGATACGCAGTATTTT.

V gene TRBV16 combines with J gene TRBJ2-1, with 13 bases aligning to TRBD2. With V trimmed by 4 bases and J by 4 bases, 4 bases remained unmatched. This CDR3 has 16 residues. Germline V lookup: CDR1 KGHSY, CDR2 FQNENV. The CDR3 DNA is TGTGCCAGCAGCCGGCCGGGACTAGCGGGATACAATGAGCAGTTCTTC. As protein: CASSRPGLAGYNEQFF. Using reference TRBV16 and TRBJ2-1 for the parts outside the CDR3, the full variable domain is GEEVAQTPKHLVRGEGQKAKLYCAPIKGHSYVFWYQQVLKNEFKFLISFQNENVFDETGMPKERFSAKCLPNSPCSLEIQATKLEDSAVYFCASSRPGLAGYNEQFFGPGTRLTVL.

This clone was detected once. This rearrangement joins TRBV25-1 to TRBJ2-7; D remains ambiguous. This CDR3 contains 14 residues. CDR1 and CDR2 from the germline V gene are MGHDK and SYGVNS. V shed 0 bases and J shed 3 bases, with 9 bases lying between them. The CDR3 sequence is CASSEYLRDYEQYF. CDR3 nucleotides: TGTGCCAGCAGTGAATATTTACGAGACTACGAGCAGTACTTC.

The rearrangement uses TRBV7-9 and TRBJ2-3; D not resolved. This CDR3 comprises 13 residues. The germline CDR1 and CDR2 sequences are SEHNR and FQNEAQ (reference sequence). V shed 5 bases and J shed 4 bases, with 10 bases lying between them. This CDR3 reads CASSDGSPDTQYF. The DNA for the CDR3 is TGTGCCAGCAGCGACGGATCCCCAGATACGCAGTATTTT.

This chain connects TRBV20-1 to TRBJ2-5; D not resolved. Deletions cut 1 base from V and 5 bases from J, with 5 bases between. CDR1 DFQATT and CDR2 SNEGSKA come from the germline V gene (reference sequence). The CDR3 has 11 amino acids. CDR3 sequence: CSARVLETQYF. In nucleotides, the CDR3 is TGCAGTGCTAGAGTCTTGGAGACCCAGTACTTC.

This chain links TRBV27 with TRBJ2-7; the match to TRBD1 covers 11 bases. From germline, CDR1 is MNHEY and CDR2 SMNVEV (reference sequence). Losses at the gene ends were 10 bases for V and 6 bases for J; bases not matched to a gene: 14. The CDR3 length is 15 residues. The CDR3 sequence: CANNNRGQGEGEQYF. The CDR3 nucleotides read TGTGCCAACAATAATCGGGGACAGGGGGAGGGCGAGCAGTACTTC.

The chain combines TRBV15 with TRBJ2-5, with D possibly being TRBD1 or TRBD2 (5 bases each). The V end lost 5 bases, the J end lost 9 bases, and 13 bases lay between the germline ends. The CDR3 sequence is 12 residues long. Germline CDR1 is LNHNV and CDR2 is YYDKDF (reference sequence). Here the CDR3 DNA reads TGTGCCACCAGCCGACCACTAGGGGCCCAGTACTTC. Translated: CATSRPLGAQYF.

The CDR3 DNA reads as TGTGCCAGTAGTGCTCGCGTCGGGCAGGTTAACTATGGCTACACCTTC. This gives the protein CASSARVGQVNYGYTF. This chain links TRBV19 with TRBJ1-2; no clear D gene. V was trimmed by 5 bases and J by 1 base, leaving 17 bases between them. Germline V gene lookup returns CDR1 LNHDA and CDR2 SQIVND (reference sequence). CDR3 size: 16 residues.